This TCR beta chain stems from a study of blood T cell repertoires in COVID-19. Study in general: Spain, Italy and the United States supplied samples that represented acute and convalescent COVID-19.

Clones were sequenced by immunoSEQ multiplex PCR, and TCRdb holds only the in-frame ones, with some missing. Of about 250,000 clones listed, about nine tenths are singletons. Patients at the Seattle site were enrolled during active infection and followed longitudinally. The CDR3 is 15 amino acids. With 8 bases clipped from V and 7 bases from J, the junction kept 10 bases outside the gene matches. CDR1 and CDR2 from the germline V gene are MDHEN and SYDVKM. The chain joins TRBV28 to TRBJ1-6; 8 positions match TRBD1. Sequenced material: peripheral blood. The sequence was collected from a woman aged 30 to 39 with COVID-19, enrolled during active disease. CDR3 residues: CASLTGGIINSPLHF. Written as DNA, the CDR3 is TGTGCCAGCCTCACAGGGGGAATTATAAATTCACCCCTCCACTTT.